This paragraph covers one TCR beta chain sequence. The data were produced by immunoSEQ multiplex PCR, yet TCRdb's version contains in-frame clones alone and is incomplete. The sample shows tens of thousands of clones, about 89% of them seen only once. This specimen comes from a study of OX40 agonist ivuxolimab in advanced cancers. Looking at the study overall: Ivuxolimab, an antibody that agonizes OX40 (CD134), was administered to the patients. Recorded diagnoses for dose-escalation patients were hepatocellular carcinoma, melanoma, renal cell or head and neck cancer.

Deletions cut 5 bases from V and 4 bases from J, with 15 bases between. Germline V gives CDR1 WSHSY, CDR2 SAAADI. CDR3 length: 14 amino acids. V gene TRBV10-2 combines with J gene TRBJ2-7, with a weak D call TRBD1 (6 bases). The origin of this receptor is an adult with an advanced solid tumor such as melanoma, head and neck, liver or kidney cancer. Specimen: CD4+ or CD8+ T cells sorted from blood, collected in a trial of the OX40 agonist ivuxolimab. The CDR3 bases are TGCGCCAGCAGTCTATCGCTAAGGGGGTACGAGCAGTACTTC. Translating gives CASSLSLRGYEQYF.